Presented here are 29 T cell receptor beta chains from one specimen sequenced in a study of OX40 agonist ivuxolimab in advanced cancers. Data came from immunoSEQ multiplex PCR; TCRdb stores just in-frame clones and leaves some out. The sample includes about 55,000 clones, around four fifths of them seen just once. The sample in question was CD4+ or CD8+ T cells sorted from blood, obtained in a trial of the OX40 agonist ivuxolimab. These TCRs come from an adult with an advanced solid tumor such as melanoma, head and neck, liver or kidney cancer.

The chain has TRBV28 and TRBJ1-5, with D perhaps TRBD1 (6 bases). V dropped 5 bases and J dropped 15 bases, with 14 bases sitting between them. Looked up from germline, CDR1 is MDHEN and CDR2 is SYDVKM. The CDR3 has 11 residues. CDR3 bases: TGTGCCAGCAGTACGGGACATCAGGGGCATTTT. Encoded protein: CASSTGHQGHF. Supplemented by reference TRBV28 and TRBJ1-5, the full variable domain reads DVKVTQSSRYLVKRTGEKVFLECVQDMDHENMFWYRQDPGLGLRLIYFSYDVKMKEKGDIPEGYSVSREKKERFSLILESASTNQTSMYLCASSTGHQGHFGDGTRLSIL.

The chain uses TRBV7-2 and TRBJ1-1; D is unresolved. Germline V gene data show CDR1 as SGHTA and CDR2 as FQGNSA. This CDR3 spans 13 amino acids. V was cut by 1 base and J by 5 bases, with 8 bases left in between. The CDR3 here is CASSLELETEAFF. The DNA of the CDR3 is TGTGCCAGCAGCTTAGAGTTGGAGACTGAAGCTTTCTTT.

The chain joins TRBV30 to TRBJ1-6, with D maybe TRBD1 (5 bases). Germline V CDR1 and CDR2: GTSNPN, SVGIG (reference sequence). V was trimmed by 1 base and J by 7 bases, leaving 5 bases between them. The CDR3 loop spans 12 amino acids. The CDR3 reads CAWSDRNSPLHF. CDR3 in DNA: TGTGCCTGGAGTGACAGGAATTCACCCCTCCACTTT.

This sequence joins TRBV15 and TRBJ2-7; a possible D gene is TRBD1 (5 bases). In germline, CDR1 is LNHNV, CDR2 YYDKDF (reference sequence). V was cut by 0 bases and J by 8 bases, with 14 bases left in between. The CDR3 extends over 14 amino acids. CDR3 DNA: TGTGCCACCAGCAGAGATAGTACAGGAAAGAAGCAGTACTTC. Translated, it gives CATSRDSTGKKQYF.

This chain joins TRBV7-2 and TRBJ2-3; TRBD2 matches 7 bases. J gave up 3 bases and V 5 bases, and 11 bases lay outside the gene matches. Germline values: CDR1 SGHTA, CDR2 FQGNSA. There are 16 residues in the CDR3. CDR3 in amino acids: CASSPQWSSGTDTQYF. CDR3 in DNA: TGTGCCAGCAGCCCACAGTGGAGTAGCGGGACAGATACGCAGTATTTT.

This clone appeared a few times. The genes are TRBV9 and TRBJ1-5, with D hard to call. The ends were cut back, 2 bases at V and 5 bases at J, with 8 bases in the middle. CDR1 and CDR2 (germline): SGDLS, YYNGEE. This CDR3 is built from 13 residues. The CDR3 region is CASSVDVHQPQHF. The CDR3 DNA is TGTGCCAGCAGCGTGGACGTTCATCAGCCCCAGCATTTT.

The CDR3 nucleotides are TGTGCCAGCAGCGGGAGAGGGACAGGGGGCACAGATACGCAGTATTTT. Its translation: CASSGRGTGGTDTQYF. This chain joins TRBV7-8 and TRBJ2-3; TRBD1 matches at 10 bases. There are 16 residues in the CDR3. V lost 5 bases to trimming and J lost 1 base; unmatched junction nucleotides: 6. Germline V gene lookup returns CDR1 SGHVS and CDR2 FQNEAQ.

This chain links TRBV19 with TRBJ1-2; the match to TRBD1 covers 10 bases. Looked up from germline, CDR1 is LNHDA and CDR2 is SQIVND (reference sequence). The length of the CDR3 is 14 residues. V shed 6 bases and J 7 bases; nucleotides not matched to a gene: 8. The DNA of the CDR3 is TGTGCCAGTAGGACGGACAGGGGGATCGGTGGCTACACCTTC. Its protein product is CASRTDRGIGGYTF.

V usage is TRBV5-4 and J usage is TRBJ1-3; 8 bases match TRBD1. After removal of 4 bases from V and 2 bases from J, the junction contained 2 bases not matched to a gene. The CDR3 loop spans 14 amino acids. Germline assignment: CDR1 SGHNT and CDR2 YYREEE (reference sequence). CDR3 sequence reads: CASSKDRAGNTIYF. The DNA for the CDR3 is TGTGCCAGCAGCAAGGACAGGGCTGGAAACACCATATATTTT.

The chain combines TRBV27 with TRBJ2-1; 7 bases agree with TRBD2. V was clipped by 8 bases and J by 4 bases; unmatched bases: 11. This CDR3 spans 15 amino acids. Germline CDR1 and CDR2: MNHEY and SMNVEV (reference sequence). CDR3 nucleotide sequence: TGTGCCAGCTTTCCCCCCAGCGGGATTTACAATGAGCAGTTCTTC. Residues: CASFPPSGIYNEQFF.

This clone was seen a handful of times. This CDR3 is CASSPGLLGQRLYGYTF. DNA of the CDR3: TGTGCCAGCTCACCAGGATTGCTCGGACAGAGGCTCTATGGCTACACCTTC. This chain connects TRBV18 to TRBJ1-2, with D perhaps matching TRBD1 (6 bases). CDR3 size: 17 residues. Germline CDR1 reads KGHSH; CDR2 reads LQKENI. The germline V and J ends were trimmed by 2 bases and 4 bases, with 20 bases remaining between them.

The rearrangement joins TRBV5-4 to TRBJ2-5; 8 positions agree with TRBD1. Germline V gene lookup returns CDR1 SGHNT and CDR2 YYREEE (reference sequence). Unmatched junction bases numbered 12, after V lost 0 bases and J lost 5 bases. The CDR3 is 17 residues long. The CDR3 nucleotides read TGTGCCAGCAGCTTGGGCCGCGACAGGGGTGGCGGGGAGACCCAGTACTTC. As protein: CASSLGRDRGGGETQYF. The full variable domain, completed using reference TRBV5-4 and TRBJ2-5, is ETGVTQSPTHLIKTRGQQVTLRCSSQSGHNTVSWYQQALGQGPQFIFQYYREEENGRGNFPPRFSGLQFPNYSSELNVNALELDDSALYLCASSLGRDRGGGETQYFGPGTRLLVL.

This chain joins TRBV28 and TRBJ2-7; TRBD2 matches 11 bases. The V gene end was trimmed by 3 bases and the J gene end by 3 bases; junction bases not matched to a gene: 4. CDR3 length equals 15 residues. CDR1 and CDR2 from the germline V gene are MDHEN and SYDVKM. CDR3 sequence: CASSFDGTSGYEQYF. The CDR3 bases are TGTGCCAGCAGTTTCGACGGGACTAGCGGCTACGAGCAGTACTTC.

The chain is built from TRBV11-2 and TRBJ1-4; TRBD1 aligns across 7 bases. V lost 3 bases, J lost 5 bases, and 3 bases stayed unmatched. Germline V CDR1 and CDR2: SGHAT, FQNNGV. The CDR3 totals 14 residues. CDR3 nucleotide sequence: TGTGCCAGCAGCTTGGGGACAGTAAATGAAAAACTGTTTTTT. Amino acid sequence: CASSLGTVNEKLFF.

The chain has TRBV28 and TRBJ2-1, with 11 bases lining up with TRBD2. Unmatched junction bases numbered 0, after V lost 6 bases and J lost 5 bases. Germline V gene data show CDR1 as MDHEN and CDR2 as SYDVKM. The CDR3 covers 13 residues. The CDR3 region has the DNA TGTGCCAGCAGACTAGCGGGAGACAATGAGCAGTTCTTC. Translated: CASRLAGDNEQFF.

This rearrangement joins TRBV27 to TRBJ2-5; D is uncertain. The tail of the sequence fits TRBJ2-7 better, so the J call may be wrong. Germline CDR1 and CDR2: MNHEY and SMNVEV (reference sequence). The CDR3 loop spans 15 amino acids. CDR3: CASSTTGGYLYEQYF. The CDR3 DNA is TGTGCCAGCAGCACCACGGGCGGTTACCTCTACGAGCAGTACTTC.

This rearrangement joins TRBV6-6 to TRBJ2-7, with 7 bases fitting TRBD2. Trimming at V came to 6 bases and at J to 3 bases, leaving 5 bases not matched to a gene. Germline V gene lookup returns CDR1 MNHNY and CDR2 SVGAGI (reference sequence). The CDR3 extends over 13 amino acids. CDR3 residues: CASSNGLDYEQYF. DNA of the CDR3: TGTGCCAGCAGCAATGGACTAGACTACGAGCAGTACTTC.

This sequence joins TRBV7-2 and TRBJ2-2; possibly TRBD1 for D (6 bases). The CDR3 consists of 16 residues. V shed 2 bases and J shed 6 bases, with 16 bases lying between them. CDR1 is SGHTA, CDR2 FQGNSA, per germline. The CDR3: CASSLTTGSGAGELFF. CDR3 DNA sequence: TGTGCCAGCAGCTTAACAACAGGGTCTGGAGCCGGGGAGCTGTTTTTT.

The chain employs TRBV7-8 and TRBJ2-2; D is ambiguous. CDR1 SGHVS and CDR2 FQNEAQ come from the germline V gene. V gave up 5 bases and J gave up 1 base, with 14 bases separating them. This CDR3 is 16 amino acids long. The CDR3 sequence: CASSPPSGVNTGELFF. The CDR3 DNA reads TGTGCCAGCAGCCCCCCCTCGGGCGTGAACACCGGGGAGCTGTTTTTT. Full variable domain (outside the CDR3, taken from reference TRBV7-8 and TRBJ2-2): GAGVSQSPRYKVAKRGQDVALRCDPISGHVSLFWYQQALGQGPEFLTYFQNEAQLDKSGLPSDRFFAERPEGSVSTLKIQRTQQEDSAVYLCASSPPSGVNTGELFFGEGSRLTVL.

This clone was seen more than once but under ten times. The CDR3 nucleotides are TGTGCCAGCCTTCCTTCTCCAGCGGGCGTCGCCTACGAGCAGTACTTC. This translates into CASLPSPAGVAYEQYF. V and J are TRBV7-2 and TRBJ2-7; TRBD2 might be the D (6 bases). V was shortened by 8 bases and J by 2 bases, with 22 bases between the two germline ends. Germline assignment: CDR1 SGHTA and CDR2 FQGNSA. The CDR3 is 16 amino acids.

The chain employs TRBV15 and TRBJ2-7, with 9 bases aligning to TRBD2. The germline gives CDR1 LNHNV, CDR2 YYDKDF (reference sequence). This CDR3 spans 14 amino acids. V lost 1 base and J lost 3; bases outside the gene matches: 1. CDR3 in DNA: TGTGCCACCAGCAGAGCGACTAGCGGCTACGAGCAGTACTTC. Encoded protein: CATSRATSGYEQYF.

The chain recombines TRBV5-6 with TRBJ2-7, with no clear D. Per the germline V gene, CDR1 is SGHDT and CDR2 is YYEEEE. Trimming stripped 0 bases from V and 9 bases from J, with 19 bases between. The CDR3 length is 15 residues. CDR3: CASSLGVRPLMGQYF. The CDR3 nucleotides read TGTGCCAGCAGCTTGGGGGTGCGACCCCTGATGGGGCAGTACTTC.

The chain links TRBV6-5 to TRBJ2-7, with D possibly matching TRBD1 (6 bases). Trimming took 4 bases from V and 5 from J, leaving 12 bases between them. Germline CDR1 MNHEY, CDR2 SVGAGI. The CDR3 length is 13 residues. CDR3: CASSSWAGDEQYF. The CDR3 nucleotides read TGTGCCAGCAGTTCCTGGGCAGGGGACGAGCAGTACTTC.

In nucleotides, the CDR3 is TGTGCCAGCAGGCCGATCCGGGGGTCTCCTAATGAAAAACTGTTTTTT. This codes for CASRPIRGSPNEKLFF. The rearrangement links TRBV28 to TRBJ1-4, with D maybe TRBD1 (5 bases). Germline V gives CDR1 MDHEN, CDR2 SYDVKM. Trimming took off 6 bases at V and 3 bases at J, with 17 bases between the two ends. The CDR3 contains 16 residues.

The V gene is TRBV25-1, the J gene TRBJ1-2, with D unresolved. The CDR3 has 15 residues. V was cut by 6 bases and J by 8 bases, with 22 bases left in between. Germline CDR1 is MGHDK and CDR2 is SYGVNS. The CDR3 nucleotides are TGTGCCAGCAGCCCGTTCGACCAGAGAATGAGGGGCTACACCTTC. Its protein is CASSPFDQRMRGYTF.

The chain couples TRBV7-9 to TRBJ2-7, with no clear D. Germline assignment: CDR1 SEHNR and CDR2 FQNEAQ (reference sequence). The V end lost 5 bases, the J end lost 4 bases, and 15 bases lay between the germline ends. The CDR3 has 14 residues. CDR3 sequence reads: CASSGEMGWYEQYF. In nucleotides, the CDR3 is TGTGCCAGCAGCGGCGAAATGGGCTGGTACGAGCAGTACTTC.

This clone came up a few times. The chain recombines TRBV7-9 with TRBJ2-2; tentative D call: TRBD1 (7 bases). Germline values: CDR1 SEHNR, CDR2 FQNEAQ (reference sequence). The CDR3 runs to 18 residues. V lost 5 bases and J 0 bases, leaving 19 bases between the germline ends. The CDR3 loop reads CASSHPIAGQTNTGELFF. DNA for the CDR3: TGTGCCAGCAGCCATCCTATTGCGGGACAGACGAACACCGGGGAGCTGTTTTTT. Full variable domain (missing parts from reference TRBV7-9 and TRBJ2-2): DTGVSQNPRHKITKRGQNVTFRCDPISEHNRLYWYRQTLGQGPEFLTYFQNEAQLEKSRLLSDRFSAERPKGSFSTLEIQRTEQGDSAMYLCASSHPIAGQTNTGELFFGEGSRLTVL.

The V gene is TRBV5-1, the J gene TRBJ1-1, with 7 bases that match TRBD1. Germline V lookup: CDR1 SGHRS, CDR2 YFSETQ. The CDR3 spans 15 residues. J lost 2 bases, V lost 4 bases, and 8 bases had no gene match. This chain's CDR3 is CASSAATGANTEAFF. In DNA, the CDR3 is TGCGCCAGCAGCGCCGCCACAGGGGCCAACACTGAAGCTTTCTTT.

This sequence joins TRBV28 and TRBJ2-2; D not certain. Germline V gene sequence: CDR1 MDHEN, CDR2 SYDVKM. This CDR3 has 13 amino acids. Trimming shortened V by 6 bases and J by 3 bases, and 8 bases separated the two germline ends. This CDR3 is CASSSSYTGELFF. CDR3 DNA sequence: TGTGCCAGCAGCTCTTCTTACACCGGGGAGCTGTTTTTT.